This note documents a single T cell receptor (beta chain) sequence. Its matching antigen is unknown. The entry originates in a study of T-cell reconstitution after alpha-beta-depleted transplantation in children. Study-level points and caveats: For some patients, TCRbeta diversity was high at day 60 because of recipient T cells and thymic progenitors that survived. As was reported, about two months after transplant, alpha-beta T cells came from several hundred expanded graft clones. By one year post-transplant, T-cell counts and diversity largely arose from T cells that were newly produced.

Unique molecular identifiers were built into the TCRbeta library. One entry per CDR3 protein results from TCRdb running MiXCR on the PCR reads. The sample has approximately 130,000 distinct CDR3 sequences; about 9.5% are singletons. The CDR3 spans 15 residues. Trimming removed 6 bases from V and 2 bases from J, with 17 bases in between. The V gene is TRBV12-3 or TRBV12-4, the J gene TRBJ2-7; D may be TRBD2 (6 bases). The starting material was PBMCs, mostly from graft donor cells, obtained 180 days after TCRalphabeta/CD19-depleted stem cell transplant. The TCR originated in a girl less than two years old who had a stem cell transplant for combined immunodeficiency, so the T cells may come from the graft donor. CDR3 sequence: CASSLSISGTYEQYF. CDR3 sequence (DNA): TGTGCCAGCAGCTTGTCGATTAGCGGAACCTACGAGCAGTACTTC.